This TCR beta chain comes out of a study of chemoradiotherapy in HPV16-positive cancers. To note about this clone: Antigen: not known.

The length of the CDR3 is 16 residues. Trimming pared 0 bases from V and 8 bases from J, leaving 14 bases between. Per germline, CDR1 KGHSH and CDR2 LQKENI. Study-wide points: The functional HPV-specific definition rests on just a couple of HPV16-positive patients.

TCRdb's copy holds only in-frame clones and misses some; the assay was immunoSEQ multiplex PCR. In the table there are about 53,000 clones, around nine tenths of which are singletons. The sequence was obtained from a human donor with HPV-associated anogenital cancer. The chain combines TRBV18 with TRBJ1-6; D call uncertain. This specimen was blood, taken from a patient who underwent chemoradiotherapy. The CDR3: CASSPPTAASYSPLHF. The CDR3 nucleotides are TGTGCCAGCTCACCACCGACCGCAGCCAGTTATTCACCCCTCCACTTT.